The TCR beta chain under discussion was sequenced for a study of cytomegalovirus exposure and HLA in healthy donors. Study overall: The 100 million to 140 million unique TCR beta sequences, from roughly 180 million T cells, were found by an earlier analysis.

Study-wide results and caveats: The study listed under 200 cytomegalovirus-associated TCR beta chains. A link between a missense DCLRE1C variant and TCR beta V- and J-gene trimming emerged from a later analysis. Reports described diagnosis of cytomegalovirus status by the classifier as highly specific and sensitive.

It was with 60 Vbeta and 13 Jbeta primers that the PCR ran. Generated by immunoSEQ multiplex PCR, the TCRdb table keeps only in-frame clones and is missing some. The sample holds 82,000 or so clones; 74% are singletons and the top ten take over 5%. Germline V gives CDR1 SNHLY, CDR2 FYNNEI. The CDR3 loop spans 12 amino acids. Deletions cut 6 bases from V and 6 bases from J, with 11 bases between. The sample holds one count of this clone. The antigen is unknown. The TCR was taken from a woman in her fifties or sixties in good health and CMV-seropositive. This chain links TRBV2 with TRBJ2-5; D perhaps matches TRBD1 (6 bases). Source material: PBMCs. This chain's CDR3 is CASSRGRQTQYF. The CDR3 DNA reads TGTGCCAGCAGCAGGGGTAGGCAGACCCAGTACTTC. The variable domain in full, with the rest retrieved from reference TRBV2 and TRBJ2-5, is EPEVTQTPSHQVTQMGQEVILRCVPISNHLYFYWYRQILGQKVEFLVSFYNNEISEKSEIFDDQFSVERPDGSNFTLKIRSTKLEDSAMYFCASSRGRQTQYFGPGTRLLVL.